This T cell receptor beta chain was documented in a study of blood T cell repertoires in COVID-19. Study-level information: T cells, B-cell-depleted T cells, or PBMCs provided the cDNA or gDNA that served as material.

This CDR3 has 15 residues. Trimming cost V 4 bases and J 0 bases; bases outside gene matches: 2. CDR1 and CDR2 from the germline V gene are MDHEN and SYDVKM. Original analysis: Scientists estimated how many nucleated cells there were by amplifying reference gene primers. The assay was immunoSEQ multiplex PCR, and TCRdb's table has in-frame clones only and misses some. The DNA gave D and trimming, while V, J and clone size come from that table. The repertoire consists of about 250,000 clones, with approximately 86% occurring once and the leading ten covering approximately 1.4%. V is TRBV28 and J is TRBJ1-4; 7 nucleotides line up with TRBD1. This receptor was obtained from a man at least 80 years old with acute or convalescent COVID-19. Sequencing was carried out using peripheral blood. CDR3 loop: CASSWDSATNEKLFF. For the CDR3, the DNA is TGTGCCAGCAGTTGGGACAGTGCAACTAATGAAAAACTGTTTTTT.